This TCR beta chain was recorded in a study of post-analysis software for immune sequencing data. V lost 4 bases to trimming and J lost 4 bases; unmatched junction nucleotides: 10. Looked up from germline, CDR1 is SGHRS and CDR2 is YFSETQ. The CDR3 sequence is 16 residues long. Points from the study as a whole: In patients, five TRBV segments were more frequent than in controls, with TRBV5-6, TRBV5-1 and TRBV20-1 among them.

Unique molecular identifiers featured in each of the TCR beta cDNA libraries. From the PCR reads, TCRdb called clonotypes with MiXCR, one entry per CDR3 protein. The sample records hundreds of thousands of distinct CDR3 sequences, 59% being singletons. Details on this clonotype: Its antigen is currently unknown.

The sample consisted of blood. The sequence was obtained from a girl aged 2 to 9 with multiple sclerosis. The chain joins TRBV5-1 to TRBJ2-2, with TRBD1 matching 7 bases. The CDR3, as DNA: TGCGCCAGCAGCCAACCAGGACAGGCCCTCACCGGGGAGCTGTTTTTT. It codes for CASSQPGQALTGELFF.